This TCR beta chain is from a study of blood T cell repertoires in COVID-19. Data came from immunoSEQ multiplex PCR; TCRdb stores just in-frame clones and leaves some out. Among fewer than 350,000 clones, about 86% were seen once, and the ten largest hold 2.5% to 3%. This clone was found once. The germline CDR1 and CDR2 sequences are SGHTA and FQGTGA. The CDR3 length is 15 residues. Trimming cost V 5 bases and J 5 bases; bases outside gene matches: 10. The chain links TRBV7-3 to TRBJ2-7; 9 bases agree with TRBD1. The sequenced sample consisted of peripheral blood. The clonotype was recovered from a woman between 55 and 75 years old with active or convalescent COVID-19. CDR3 sequence: CASSPQGTGFHEQYF. CDR3 DNA sequence: TGTGCCAGCAGCCCACAGGGGACAGGGTTCCACGAGCAGTACTTC.